This T cell receptor (beta chain) was sequenced for a study of vaccination effects on CD4 cells after COVID-19. Looking at the study overall: Ahead of sequencing, the ViraFEST assay grew antigen-specific CD4+ T cells using viral peptide pools.

Trimming stripped 0 bases from V and 8 bases from J, with 13 bases between. The CDR3 has 15 amino acids. CDR1 LGHNA and CDR2 YSLEER come from the germline V gene. Researchers isolated CD4+ T cells once about 11 days of culture had elapsed. SARS-CoV-2 infection was confirmed by PCR in the person between March and December 2020. It was two doses of either the BNT162b2 or mRNA-1273 vaccine that participants received. On days 3 and 7, fresh IL-2 medium replaced half the medium. TCRdb's table, derived via immunoSEQ multiplex PCR, lists solely in-frame clones and lacks some. The sample has 50,000 or so clones, about 74% seen once. A note on this clone: Its target is unknown.

This specimen consisted of CD4+ T cells from PBMCs cultured without peptide, obtained after COVID-19 vaccination. The origin of this receptor is a human donor who had a prior SARS-CoV-2 infection. V usage is TRBV4-3 and J usage is TRBJ1-4; unclear D gene. The CDR3, as DNA: TGCGCCAGCAGCCAAGAGGCAGGCTTGAGGGAAAAACTGTTTTTT. Amino acids: CASSQEAGLREKLFF.